The text below deals with one TCR beta chain. The record originates from a study of glioma-infiltrating T cells. TCR alpha and beta CDR3 regions were amplified from RNA using iRepertoire nested multiplex PCR. TCRdb ran MiXCR on the multiplex PCR reads and lists one entry per CDR3 protein. This sample has approximately 110,000 distinct CDR3 sequences, with roughly 25% found just once. The V end lost 3 bases, the J end lost 3 bases, and 12 bases lay between the germline ends. The CDR3 is made up of 14 amino acids. Germline V lookup: CDR1 SGHVS, CDR2 FNYEAQ. The chain uses TRBV7-6 and TRBJ2-7; D tentatively fits TRBD1 or TRBD2 (6 bases each). The sample was glioma tissue, nonneoplastic brain tissue, or PBMCs (not recorded which). The sequence came from a human donor with low-grade glioma or glioblastoma, undergoing nonglioma brain surgery, or in good health (not recorded which). The CDR3 reads CASSFGKGGYEQYF. CDR3 coding DNA: TGTGCCAGCAGCTTCGGAAAGGGGGGCTACGAGCAGTACTTC.